The rows below give T cell receptor beta chains drawn from one sample of a study of blood T cell repertoires in COVID-19. Measured with immunoSEQ multiplex PCR; TCRdb has only the in-frame clones, and not every one. Among 75,000 to 100,000 clones listed, over 75% were seen once. The sample taken for sequencing was peripheral blood. Every receptor here comes from a woman aged 80 or older with acute or convalescent COVID-19. The CDR3 runs from the conserved cysteine through the conserved F or W. The D gene is left open where the match is weak. Rows may omit the clone size; those that give it use once, few, many or a size class.

>-|TRBD1|TRBJ2-3|TRBV27
CASRGQGWTDTQYF
TGTGCCAGCAGAGGACAGGGTTGGACAGATACGCAGTATTTT
>-|-|TRBJ2-3|TRBV29-1
CSVDYASGTDTQYF
TGCAGCGTTGATTATGCGTCCGGCACAGATACGCAGTATTTT
>few|TRBD1|TRBJ1-2|TRBV18
CASSPNPGGVNYGYTF
TGTGCCAGCTCACCGAATCCAGGGGGAGTAAACTATGGCTACACCTTC
>-|-|TRBJ1-3|TRBV11-2
CASSLDLGSSGNTIYF
TGTGCCAGCAGCTTAGATCTGGGGAGTTCTGGAAACACCATATATTTT
>few|-|TRBJ2-7|TRBV6-5
CASRFGGSYEQYF
TGTGCCAGCAGGTTCGGGGGCTCCTACGAGCAGTACTTC
>-|-|TRBJ2-1|TRBV2
CASSEQGPYNEQFF
TGTGCCAGCAGTGAACAGGGTCCGTACAATGAGCAGTTCTTC
>-|TRBD1|TRBJ2-1|TRBV6-4
CASSETGGHEQFF
TGTGCCAGCAGTGAAACAGGGGGCCATGAGCAGTTCTTC
>-|TRBD1|TRBJ2-2|TRBV30
CANRDRGGSGELFF
TGTGCCAACCGGGACAGGGGAGGGTCCGGGGAGCTGTTTTTT
>-|-|TRBJ1-2|TRBV12-5
CASGSDGTTFFYGYTF
TGTGCTAGTGGTTCGGACGGGACAACCTTTTTCTATGGCTACACCTTC
>few|TRBD1|TRBJ2-7|TRBV15
CATSKTGVRGSYEQYF
TGTGCCACCAGCAAGACAGGGGTACGTGGAAGCTACGAGCAGTACTTC
>-|-|TRBJ1-2|TRBV19
CASSISRQLYGYTF
TGTGCCAGTAGTATTTCCCGACAGCTATATGGCTACACCTTC
>-|TRBD1|TRBJ1-5|TRBV7-9
CASSFSAGTGGNQPQHF
TGTGCCAGCAGCTTTTCGGCAGGGACAGGGGGAAATCAGCCCCAGCATTTT
>-|-|TRBJ1-6|TRBV19
CASSSGGLDNSPLHF
TGTGCCAGTAGTTCCGGGGGGCTGGATAATTCACCCCTCCACTTT
>-|TRBD2|TRBJ2-1|TRBV7-7
CASSLGLAGGPSNEQFF
TGTGCTAGCAGCTTGGGACTAGCGGGAGGGCCATCGAATGAGCAGTTCTTC
>-|TRBD1|TRBJ2-1|TRBV6-2/TRBV6-3
CASSRDSSYNEQFF
TGTGCCAGCAGCCGGGACAGCAGTTACAATGAGCAGTTCTTC
>-|-|TRBJ1-1|TRBV5-1
CASSYERNTEAFF
TGCGCCAGCAGCTACGAGAGGAACACTGAAGCTTTCTTT
>once|-|TRBJ1-1|TRBV4-1
CASSQYQGTEAFF
TGCGCCAGCAGCCAGTATCAGGGTACTGAAGCTTTCTTT
>-|-|TRBJ1-5|TRBV4-2
CASSQESGSNQPQHF
TGTGCCAGCAGCCAAGAGTCAGGGAGCAATCAGCCCCAGCATTTT
>-|TRBD2|TRBJ2-2|TRBV11-3
CASSVLAGNTGELFF
TGTGCCAGCAGCGTACTAGCGGGGAACACCGGGGAGCTGTTTTTT
>-|-|TRBJ1-2|TRBV7-9
CASTRGEGDYYGYTF
TGTGCCAGCACCCGAGGGGAGGGGGATTACTATGGCTACACCTTC
>-|TRBD2|TRBJ2-7|TRBV6-5
CASSYSTSGGLYEQYF
TGTGCCAGCAGTTACTCTACTAGCGGGGGACTTTACGAGCAGTACTTC
>-|TRBD1|TRBJ1-2|TRBV12-3/TRBV12-4
CASSLQGNYGYTF
TGTGCCAGCAGCCTACAGGGGAACTATGGCTACACCTTC